Below are 9 T cell receptor beta chains sequenced from a single sample in a study of siplizumab effects on memory and regulatory T cells. Using immunoSEQ multiplex PCR, the repertoire was profiled, and TCRdb retains in-frame clones only, with some absent. The sample carries 100,000 or so clones, just over 90% recorded once. The sample consisted of Tregs sorted from blood. These receptor sequences come from a human donor in good health.

CDR3 sequence reads: CASRLGRGGLAGPSYEQYF. CDR3 in DNA: TGTGCCAGCAGGCTGGGTCGGGGGGGACTAGCGGGTCCCTCCTACGAGCAGTACTTC. The rearrangement uses TRBV7-8 and TRBJ2-7; 12 bases agree with TRBD2. The V and J ends lost 6 bases and 0 bases, in that order; junction bases with no gene match: 15. This CDR3 region has 19 residues. Germline CDR1 and CDR2: SGHVS and FQNEAQ. Full variable domain (remainder filled in from reference TRBV7-8 and TRBJ2-7): GAGVSQSPRYKVAKRGQDVALRCDPISGHVSLFWYQQALGQGPEFLTYFQNEAQLDKSGLPSDRFFAERPEGSVSTLKIQRTQQEDSAVYLCASRLGRGGLAGPSYEQYFGPGTRLTVT.

The table lists this clone with a count of one. J is TRBJ1-1 and V is TRBV18, with D unresolved. The CDR3 spans 15 residues. Trimming cost V 2 bases and J 4 bases, with 14 bases left between them. Germline V lookup: CDR1 KGHSH, CDR2 LQKENI. In DNA form, the CDR3 reads TGTGCCAGCTCACCAGAACCCGGAAGTGGCACTGAAGCTTTCTTT. It encodes CASSPEPGSGTEAFF.

The chain carries TRBV9 and TRBJ2-1; D perhaps matches TRBD2 (6 bases). Germline V gene data show CDR1 as SGDLS and CDR2 as YYNGEE. This CDR3 is 16 amino acids long. V gave up 0 bases and J gave up 2 bases, with 12 bases separating them. CDR3 region: CASSVVGGITYNEQFF. The CDR3 bases are TGTGCCAGCAGCGTAGTGGGCGGGATAACCTACAATGAGCAGTTCTTC.

This chain uses TRBV19 with TRBJ2-2; D remains ambiguous. The CDR3 is made up of 16 amino acids. V was clipped by 3 bases and J by 4 bases, with 15 bases between them. The V gene's germline CDR1 is LNHDA and CDR2 SQIVND (reference sequence). The CDR3 nucleotides are TGTGCCAGTAGTATGATCCGGGCGGTGGGCACCGGGGAGCTGTTTTTT. This encodes CASSMIRAVGTGELFF.

The gene calls are TRBV7-9 and TRBJ2-5; maybe TRBD1 (5 bases). The ends were cut back, 0 bases at V and 5 bases at J, with 10 bases in the middle. Germline CDR1 SEHNR, CDR2 FQNEAQ (reference sequence). The CDR3 totals 14 residues. CDR3 in DNA: TGTGCCAGCAGCTTAGCCGCAGGGTGGGAGACCCAGTACTTC. The encoded protein is CASSLAAGWETQYF.

The chain recombines TRBV11-2 with TRBJ1-1, with a possible D match to TRBD1 (5 bases). The ends were cut back, 3 bases at V and 4 bases at J, with 12 bases in the middle. This CDR3 has 14 amino acids. Germline values: CDR1 SGHAT, CDR2 FQNNGV. CDR3 coding DNA: TGTGCCAGCAGCTTTTTATTGGGGGTCACTGAAGCTTTCTTT. Translated, it gives CASSFLLGVTEAFF.

The J gene is TRBJ2-7, the V gene TRBV7-9, with D hard to call. This CDR3 spans 12 amino acids. CDR1 and CDR2 from the germline V gene are SEHNR and FQNEAQ (reference sequence). The V end lost 3 bases, the J end lost 4 bases, and 7 bases lay between the germline ends. CDR3 amino acids: CASSFSGYEQYF. The CDR3 DNA reads as TGTGCCAGCAGCTTTTCCGGGTACGAGCAGTACTTC.

This chain links TRBV5-1 with TRBJ2-1, with 8 bases lining up with TRBD2. Germline V CDR1 and CDR2: SGHRS, YFSETQ. The trim removed 4 bases at V and 9 bases at J, leaving 9 bases unmatched. The CDR3 loop spans 14 amino acids. For the CDR3, the DNA is TGCGCCAGCAGCCTGGTCGGGAGGGCTGCTGAGCAGTTCTTC. Residues: CASSLVGRAAEQFF.

The V and J genes are TRBV6-1 and TRBJ2-7; D may be TRBD2 (6 bases). Trimming removed 6 bases from V and 0 bases from J, with 24 bases in between. Germline CDR1 reads MNHNS; CDR2 reads SASEGT. The CDR3 is made up of 18 amino acids. In DNA form, the CDR3 reads TGTGCCAGCAGCGAACAAGGGTATCGTGGGGGGAGCTCCTACGAGCAGTACTTC. This codes for CASSEQGYRGGSSYEQYF.